Below, 16 T cell receptor beta chains from the same sample are listed, as sequenced in a study of shared T cell receptors in the human thymus. The table came from immunoSEQ multiplex PCR; TCRdb's copy has only in-frame clones and leaves some out. The data hold 650,000 to 950,000 clones, with roughly 88% observed a single time. This sample was shared with a second study, whose subject was human thymus T cells.

The sample taken for sequencing was thymocytes. The receptors originated from a girl under two years old with a congenital heart defect.

The chain employs TRBV9 and TRBJ2-3, with TRBD1 as a possible D gene (6 bases). Germline CDR1 is SGDLS and CDR2 is YYNGEE. Between the trimmed V and J ends, which lost 3 bases and 4 bases, there was a span of 12 bases. This CDR3 region has 14 residues. This CDR3 reads CASSGSGVSDTQYF. In DNA form, the CDR3 reads TGTGCCAGCAGCGGGTCAGGGGTATCAGATACGCAGTATTTT. The full variable domain, completed using reference TRBV9 and TRBJ2-3, is DSGVTQTPKHLITATGQRVTLRCSPRSGDLSVYWYQQSLDQGLQFLIQYYNGEERAKGNILERFSAQQFPDLHSELNLSSLELGDSALYFCASSGSGVSDTQYFGPGTRLTVL.

This chain joins TRBV4-1 and TRBJ2-7; 9 bases fit TRBD2. In germline, CDR1 is MGHRA, CDR2 YSYEKL. After removal of 4 bases from V and 5 bases from J, the junction contained 21 bases not matched to a gene. The CDR3 runs to 19 residues. The chain's CDR3 is CASSLGVAGGRSSVHEQYF. The CDR3, as DNA: TGCGCCAGCAGCCTAGGCGTGGCGGGGGGGCGATCCTCTGTTCACGAGCAGTACTTC.

The rearrangement joins TRBV5-6 to TRBJ1-1; D perhaps matches TRBD1 (5 bases). CDR3 length: 13 amino acids. Trimming took 5 bases from V and 0 from J, leaving 8 bases between them. Germline loops: CDR1 SGHDT, CDR2 YYEEEE. For the CDR3, the DNA is TGTGCCAGCAGTGGGGGGATGAACACTGAAGCTTTCTTT. Translating it yields CASSGGMNTEAFF. The full variable domain, rest sourced from reference TRBV5-6 and TRBJ1-1, is DAGVTQSPTHLIKTRGQQVTLRCSPKSGHDTVSWYQQALGQGPQFIFQYYEEEERQRGNFPDRFSGHQFPNYSSELNVNALLLGDSALYLCASSGGMNTEAFFGQGTRLTVV.

This clone has a handful of counts. In nucleotides, the CDR3 is TGTGCCAGCAGTACACCGGCCCCAGAGAGGGCAGATACGCAGTATTTT. Translated: CASSTPAPERADTQYF. The genes are TRBV6-6 and TRBJ2-3, with a tentative D call TRBD2 (5 bases). CDR1 is MNHNY, CDR2 SVGAGI, per germline (reference sequence). V lost 5 bases, J lost 4 bases, and 19 bases lay in between. This CDR3 is built from 16 residues.

The chain carries TRBV4-3 and TRBJ2-7; D may be TRBD2 (5 bases). V shed 6 bases and J shed 2 bases, with 20 bases lying between them. Germline V gene sequence: CDR1 LGHNA, CDR2 YSLEER. This CDR3 contains 16 residues. CDR3 residues: CASSVPPLASPYEQYF. CDR3 coding DNA: TGCGCCAGCAGTGTCCCCCCCTTAGCGTCACCCTACGAGCAGTACTTC.

This rearrangement joins TRBV10-1 to TRBJ2-1; 9 bases map to TRBD2. Trimming removed 4 bases from V and 0 bases from J; junction bases left unmatched: 7. Germline V gives CDR1 WNHNN, CDR2 SYGVQD (reference sequence). The CDR3 extends over 17 amino acids. As DNA, the CDR3 is TGCGCCAGCAGTGTCCAGACTAGCGGTAGCTCCTACAATGAGCAGTTCTTC. Its translation: CASSVQTSGSSYNEQFF.

The chain uses TRBV6-1 and TRBJ1-1; TRBD1 matches at 11 bases. Per germline, CDR1 MNHNS and CDR2 SASEGT. Trimming at V came to 1 base and at J to 5 bases, leaving 6 bases not matched to a gene. This CDR3 contains 16 residues. The CDR3 DNA is TGTGCCAGCAGTGAAGGGGACAGGGGGTTATCGACTGAAGCTTTCTTT. It encodes CASSEGDRGLSTEAFF.

J is TRBJ1-1 and V is TRBV30; the match to TRBD1 covers 9 bases. The CDR3 is made up of 18 amino acids. Unmatched junction bases numbered 17, after V lost 2 bases and J lost 4 bases. Germline loops: CDR1 GTSNPN, CDR2 SVGIG (reference sequence). CDR3 sequence reads: CAWSPQQGATRRGTEAFF. The CDR3 DNA sequence: TGTGCCTGGAGTCCCCAACAGGGGGCCACCCGTCGGGGCACTGAAGCTTTCTTT.

Comment on this clone: Sequence at one end of the junction differs from germline and may be a read error. This sequence joins TRBV9 and TRBJ1-2, with a possible D match to TRBD1 (6 bases). Per the germline V gene, CDR1 is SGDLS and CDR2 is YYNGEE. CDR3 length equals 16 residues. Written as DNA, the CDR3 is TGTGCCAGCAGCGTAGGCCCCGGGACACTTAACCATGGCTACACCTTC. This sequence encodes CASSVGPGTLNHGYTF. Full variable domain (rest looked up from reference TRBV9 and TRBJ1-2): DSGVTQTPKHLITATGQRVTLRCSPRSGDLSVYWYQQSLDQGLQFLIQYYNGEERAKGNILERFSAQQFPDLHSELNLSSLELGDSALYFCASSVGPGTLNHGYTFGSGTRLTVV.

The chain recombines TRBV27 with TRBJ1-6; TRBD1 might be the D (5 bases). V dropped 5 bases and J dropped 10 bases, with 21 bases sitting between them. Per germline, CDR1 MNHEY and CDR2 SMNVEV (reference sequence). The CDR3 runs 16 residues. The CDR3 region has the DNA TGTGCCAGCAGTCGAATGGGGGGAAATATGGTCTCACCCCTCCACTTT. It is translated as CASSRMGGNMVSPLHF.

The V and J genes are TRBV6-6 and TRBJ1-5, with TRBD1 matching over 10 bases. Looked up from germline, CDR1 is MNHNY and CDR2 is SVGAGI (reference sequence). The CDR3 is 13 amino acids. The V and J ends lost 9 bases and 11 bases, in that order; junction bases with no gene match: 10. The CDR3 DNA reads as TGTGCCAGTACCGGGACAGGGGTCTCTTCCCAGCATTTT. The encoded protein is CASTGTGVSSQHF.

The chain uses TRBV5-1 and TRBJ2-1, with 9 bases lining up with TRBD1. The CDR3 extends over 15 amino acids. Germline V gene lookup returns CDR1 SGHRS and CDR2 YFSETQ. V was clipped by 4 bases and J by 5 bases; unmatched bases: 7. CDR3 in amino acids: CASSRDRAPNNEQFF. In DNA, the CDR3 is TGCGCCAGCAGCCGGGACAGGGCTCCCAACAATGAGCAGTTCTTC.

The chain links TRBV28 to TRBJ2-2, with 7 positions matching TRBD2. The V gene end was trimmed by 5 bases and the J gene end by 8 bases; junction bases not matched to a gene: 20. Looked up from germline, CDR1 is MDHEN and CDR2 is SYDVKM. The CDR3 is made up of 18 amino acids. The CDR3 is CASSPRLPGGLVAGELFF. In DNA, the CDR3 is TGTGCCAGCAGTCCAAGACTCCCCGGGGGGTTAGTAGCGGGGGAGCTGTTTTTT.

The V gene is TRBV7-6, the J gene TRBJ1-5, with D maybe TRBD1 (5 bases). The CDR3 has 14 residues. The V end lost 5 bases, the J end lost 6 bases, and 14 bases lay between the germline ends. Germline V gene lookup returns CDR1 SGHVS and CDR2 FNYEAQ. The CDR3 loop reads CASSTGHLGQPQHF. As DNA, the CDR3 is TGTGCCAGCAGCACTGGACACCTTGGTCAGCCCCAGCATTTT.

V gene TRBV5-1 combines with J gene TRBJ1-1; tentatively, D is TRBD1 (6 bases). V was trimmed by 4 bases and J by 1 base, leaving 14 bases between them. This CDR3 contains 15 residues. CDR1 and CDR2 (germline): SGHRS, YFSETQ. The CDR3 reads CASSNEDRPNTEAFF. The CDR3 DNA reads TGCGCCAGCAGCAACGAGGACAGACCGAACACTGAAGCTTTCTTT. The full variable domain, with the rest looked up from reference TRBV5-1 and TRBJ1-1, is KAGVTQTPRYLIKTRGQQVTLSCSPISGHRSVSWYQQTPGQGLQFLFEYFSETQRNKGNFPGRFSGRQFSNSRSEMNVSTLELGDSALYLCASSNEDRPNTEAFFGQGTRLTVV.

The V and J genes are TRBV5-6 and TRBJ1-1; 8 nucleotides agree with TRBD1. V lost 0 bases and J lost 6; bases outside the gene matches: 4. Germline V gene lookup returns CDR1 SGHDT and CDR2 YYEEEE. There are 14 residues in the CDR3. DNA of the CDR3: TGTGCCAGCAGCTTGGTTTTGACAGGGGCTGAAGCTTTCTTT. This encodes CASSLVLTGAEAFF.